These 10 T cell receptor beta chains were all obtained from the same sample, sequenced in a study of T-cell reconstitution after alpha-beta-depleted transplantation in children. As it was prepared, the TCRbeta library received unique molecular identifiers. MiXCR was run by TCRdb on the PCR reads, yielding one entry per CDR3 protein. Of more than 200,000 distinct CDR3 sequences in the sample, 25% were seen once. This specimen consisted of PBMCs, obtained before TCRalphabeta/CD19-depleted stem cell transplant. The receptors originated from a girl aged 2 to 9 with Fanconi anemia, due to receive a stem cell transplant.

The chain links TRBV6-5 to TRBJ2-5, with 11 bases lining up with TRBD2. CDR3 length: 17 amino acids. V gave up 6 bases and J gave up 5 bases; unmatched junction bases: 14. Germline V lookup: CDR1 MNHEY, CDR2 SVGAGI. CDR3 sequence: CASSHHLTSGVGETQYF. In DNA form, the CDR3 reads TGTGCCAGCAGCCACCATCTGACTAGCGGGGTAGGGGAGACCCAGTACTTC.

The chain has TRBV20-1 and TRBJ2-7; 7 bases are shared with TRBD1. Germline V gives CDR1 DFQATT, CDR2 SNEGSKA (reference sequence). With 8 bases clipped from V and 4 bases from J, the junction kept 11 bases outside the gene matches. This CDR3 contains 13 residues. CDR3 amino acids: CSTETGERYEQYF. The CDR3 DNA reads as TGCAGTACAGAAACAGGGGAACGGTACGAGCAGTACTTC.

This clonotype showed up many times. The chain uses TRBV12-3 or TRBV12-4 and TRBJ2-2, with TRBD2 as a possible D gene (10 bases). The CDR3 covers 14 residues. The ends were cut back, 6 bases at V and 7 bases at J, with 15 bases in the middle. CDR3 sequence (DNA): TGTGCCAGCAGACTAGCGGGACAGGGCGGGGAGCTGTTTTTT. Translating it yields CASRLAGQGGELFF.

The chain uses TRBV4-2 and TRBJ1-2; 10 bases are a match to TRBD1. The CDR3 contains 15 residues. Germline CDR1 is LGHNA and CDR2 is YNFKEQ. The V segment lost 1 base and the J segment 5 bases; nucleotides outside the gene matches: 4. CDR3 in amino acids: CASSQAGTGVYGYTF. The DNA for the CDR3 is TGTGCCAGCAGCCAAGCCGGGACAGGGGTGTATGGCTACACCTTC.

Only a few counts were recorded for this clonotype. The rearrangement links TRBV5-1 to TRBJ2-7, with 11 bases aligning to TRBD2. The CDR3 consists of 15 residues. V lost 2 bases, J lost 7 bases, and 8 bases stayed unmatched. Germline V gene lookup returns CDR1 SGHRS and CDR2 YFSETQ. In DNA, the CDR3 is TGCGCCAGCAGCTTTACTAGCGGGAGTCCTGGGGAGCAGTACTTC. Protein: CASSFTSGSPGEQYF.

The chain combines TRBV21-1 with TRBJ2-3; TRBD1, the table's D call, lacks a check against the DNA. TRBV21-1 is assigned pseudogene status. The CDR3 consists of 13 residues. Here the CDR3 reads CASTWGYGDTQYF. The CDR3 bases are TGTGCCAGCACCTGGGGGTATGGGGATACGCAGTATTTT.

There are a few counts of this clonotype. This chain joins TRBV2 and TRBJ1-6; D remains unclear. The CDR3 runs to 12 residues. CDR1 is SNHLY, CDR2 FYNNEI, per germline. The V gene lost 7 bases and the J gene lost 9 bases, with 10 bases spanning the gap. The CDR3 protein is CASNNGISPLHF. The CDR3, as DNA: TGTGCCAGCAACAACGGGATTTCACCCCTCCACTTT.

The sample holds a few counts of this clonotype. The genes are TRBV5-1 and TRBJ2-7; 9 nucleotides align to TRBD1. The CDR3 has 17 residues. Trimming removed 4 bases from V and 1 base from J; junction bases left unmatched: 12. Germline CDR1 reads SGHRS; CDR2 reads YFSETQ. Here the CDR3 reads CASSPKRTGTGSYEQYF. CDR3 bases: TGCGCCAGCAGCCCCAAAAGAACCGGGACAGGGTCCTACGAGCAGTACTTC.

The table lists this clonotype with many counts. The chain combines TRBV12-3 or TRBV12-4 with TRBJ2-2; 8 bases agree with TRBD1. The V gene end was trimmed by 6 bases and the J gene end by 4 bases; junction bases not matched to a gene: 4. The CDR3 is 14 residues long. The CDR3 spells CASRVTGGTGELFF. The CDR3 bases are TGTGCCAGCAGGGTAACAGGGGGCACCGGGGAGCTGTTTTTT.

The chain combines TRBV18 with TRBJ2-6; the match to TRBD2 covers 8 bases. The CDR3 length is 17 residues. Trimming took 1 base from V and 0 from J; bases not matched to a gene: 2. Germline V CDR1 and CDR2: KGHSH, LQKENI. The CDR3, as DNA: TGTGCCAGCTCACCACTCGGGGGGGCCTCTGGGGCCAACGTCCTGACTTTC. Translating it yields CASSPLGGASGANVLTF.